This T cell receptor beta chain is drawn from a study of Ad26.COV2.S vaccination and SARS-CoV-2 variants. Background on the study: The donor was enrolled in the Ad26.COV2.S arm of the COV1001 trial. General study results and limits: Total T cell responses were possibly underestimated by TCR breadth and depth analyses.

A remark on this clone: Its antigen remains unidentified.

Sequenced by immunoSEQ multiplex PCR; TCRdb stores in-frame clones only, minus some. The sample holds 350,000 to 450,000 clones; 83% are singletons and the top ten take about 7.4%. Treatment noted: about 20 received Ad26.COV2.S at low or high dose, single or two shots; about 5 received placebo; per-sample allocation not given. Collection of samples fell on day 63 after the first vaccine or placebo injection. CDR3 length: 14 residues. CDR1 LGHNT and CDR2 FRNRAP come from the germline V gene. V was shortened by 5 bases and J by 0 bases, with 11 bases between the two germline ends. Sequenced here: peripheral blood, sampled in a trial of Ad26.COV2.S vaccine versus placebo. J is TRBJ2-7 and V is TRBV12-5; tentatively, D is TRBD1 or TRBD2 (5 bases each). The sequence was collected from a person between 18 and 65 years old who received the Ad26.COV2.S COVID-19 vaccine or a placebo. Here the CDR3 reads CASGGTLSSYEQYF. In nucleotides, the CDR3 is TGTGCTAGTGGTGGGACGTTGAGCTCCTACGAGCAGTACTTC.